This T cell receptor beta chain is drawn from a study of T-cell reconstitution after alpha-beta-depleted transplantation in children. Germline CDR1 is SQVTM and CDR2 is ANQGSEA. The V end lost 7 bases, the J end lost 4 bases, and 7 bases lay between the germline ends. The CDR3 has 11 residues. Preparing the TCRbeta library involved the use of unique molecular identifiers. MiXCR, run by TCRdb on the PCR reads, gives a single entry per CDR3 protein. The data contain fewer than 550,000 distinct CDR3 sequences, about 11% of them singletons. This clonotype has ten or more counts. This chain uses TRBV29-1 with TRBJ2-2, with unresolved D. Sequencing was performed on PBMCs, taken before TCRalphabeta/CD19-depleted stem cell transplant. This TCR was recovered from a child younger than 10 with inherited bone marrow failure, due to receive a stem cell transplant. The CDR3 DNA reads TGCAGCGCACTCATCACCGGGGAGCTGTTTTTT. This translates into CSALITGELFF.